These 5 T cell receptor beta chains were all obtained from the same sample, sequenced in a study of T cell changes during pregnancy in multiple sclerosis. Profiling relied on immunoSEQ multiplex PCR, and the TCRdb table lists in-frame clones only, not all of them. The sample holds roughly 60,000 clones, roughly 95% seen once. The source material was CD4+ T cells from peripheral blood mononuclear cells, sampled before pregnancy. These receptors originate from a female donor with multiple sclerosis, enrolled in a pregnancy study.

This chain connects TRBV2 to TRBJ2-7, with D unclear. Trimming cost V 7 bases and J 3 bases, with 13 bases left between them. In germline, CDR1 is SNHLY, CDR2 FYNNEI. There are 13 residues in the CDR3. CDR3 loop: CASTPIRNYEQYF. As DNA, the CDR3 is TGTGCCAGCACTCCGATTAGAAACTACGAGCAGTACTTC.

In its sample, this clone was seen once. The CDR3 DNA reads as TGTGCCAGCAGTTACGCCTTAGACAGGGGAGATACGCAGTATTTT. Protein: CASSYALDRGDTQYF. The chain has TRBV6-5 and TRBJ2-3, with TRBD1 matching 8 bases. The CDR3 is 15 amino acids. V gave up 2 bases and J gave up 5 bases; unmatched junction bases: 6. Looked up from germline, CDR1 is MNHEY and CDR2 is SVGAGI.

V is TRBV7-2 and J is TRBJ2-3, with 10 bases aligning to TRBD1. Germline V lookup: CDR1 SGHTA, CDR2 FQGNSA. The CDR3 is 17 amino acids. V gave up 5 bases and J gave up 1 base; unmatched junction bases: 9. This CDR3 reads CASSTRTGGFGTDTQYF. The CDR3 DNA reads as TGTGCCAGCAGCACCCGGACAGGGGGGTTCGGCACAGATACGCAGTATTTT.

This clone was picked up one time. The V call is TRBV7-3, the J call TRBJ2-5, with D unclear. CDR1 and CDR2 (germline): SGHTA, FQGTGA. V lost 0 bases and J 1 base, leaving 9 bases between the germline ends. The CDR3 covers 15 residues. CDR3 nucleotides: TGTGCCAGCAGCTTAACGGCATCGTCCCAAGAGACCCAGTACTTC. It is translated as CASSLTASSQETQYF.

This clone has just one count. The V gene is TRBV9, the J gene TRBJ1-3; D is possibly TRBD1 (6 bases). V was trimmed by 6 bases and J by 2 bases, leaving 12 bases between them. Germline V CDR1 and CDR2: SGDLS, YYNGEE. The CDR3 is 14 amino acids. The CDR3 nucleotides are TGTGCCAGCACCGGGACACATGCTGGAAACACCATATATTTT. Encoded protein: CASTGTHAGNTIYF.